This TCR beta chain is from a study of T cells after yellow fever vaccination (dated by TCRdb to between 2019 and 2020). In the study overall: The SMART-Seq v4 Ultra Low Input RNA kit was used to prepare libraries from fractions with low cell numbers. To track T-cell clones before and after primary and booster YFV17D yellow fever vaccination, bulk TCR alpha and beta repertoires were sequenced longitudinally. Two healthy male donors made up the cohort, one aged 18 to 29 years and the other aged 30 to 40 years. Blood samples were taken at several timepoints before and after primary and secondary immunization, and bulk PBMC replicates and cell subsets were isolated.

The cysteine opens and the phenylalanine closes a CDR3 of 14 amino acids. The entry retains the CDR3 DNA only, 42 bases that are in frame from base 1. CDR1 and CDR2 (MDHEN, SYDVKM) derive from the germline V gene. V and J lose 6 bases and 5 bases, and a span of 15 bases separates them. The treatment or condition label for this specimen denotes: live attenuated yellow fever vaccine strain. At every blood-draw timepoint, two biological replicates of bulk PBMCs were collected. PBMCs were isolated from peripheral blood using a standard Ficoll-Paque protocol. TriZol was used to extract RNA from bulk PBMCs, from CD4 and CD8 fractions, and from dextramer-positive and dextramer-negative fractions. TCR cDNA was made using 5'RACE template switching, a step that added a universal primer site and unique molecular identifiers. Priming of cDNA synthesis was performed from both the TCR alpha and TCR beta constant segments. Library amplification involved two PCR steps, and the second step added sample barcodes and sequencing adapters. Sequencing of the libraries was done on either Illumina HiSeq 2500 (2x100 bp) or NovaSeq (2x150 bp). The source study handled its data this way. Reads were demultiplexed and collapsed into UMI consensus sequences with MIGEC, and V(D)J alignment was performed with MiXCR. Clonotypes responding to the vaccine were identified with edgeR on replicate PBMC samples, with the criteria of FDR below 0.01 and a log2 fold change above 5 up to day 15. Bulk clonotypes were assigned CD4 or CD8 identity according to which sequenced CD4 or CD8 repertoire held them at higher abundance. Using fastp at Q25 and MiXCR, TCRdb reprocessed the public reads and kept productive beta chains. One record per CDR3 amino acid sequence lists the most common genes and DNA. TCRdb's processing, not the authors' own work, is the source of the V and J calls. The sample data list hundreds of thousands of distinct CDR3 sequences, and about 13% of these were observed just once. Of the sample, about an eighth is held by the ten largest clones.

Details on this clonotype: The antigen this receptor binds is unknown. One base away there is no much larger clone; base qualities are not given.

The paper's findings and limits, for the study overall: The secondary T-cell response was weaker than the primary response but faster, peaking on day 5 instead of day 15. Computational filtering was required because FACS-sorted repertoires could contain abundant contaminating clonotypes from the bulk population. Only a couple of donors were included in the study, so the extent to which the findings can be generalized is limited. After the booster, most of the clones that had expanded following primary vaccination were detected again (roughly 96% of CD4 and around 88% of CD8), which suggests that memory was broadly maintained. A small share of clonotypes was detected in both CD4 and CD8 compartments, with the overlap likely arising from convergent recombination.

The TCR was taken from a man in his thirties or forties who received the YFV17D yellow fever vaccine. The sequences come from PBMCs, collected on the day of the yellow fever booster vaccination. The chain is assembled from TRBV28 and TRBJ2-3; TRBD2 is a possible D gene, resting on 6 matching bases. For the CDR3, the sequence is CASSLPGVIDTQYF. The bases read TGTGCCAGCAGCCTGCCGGGAGTGATAGATACGCAGTATTTT.